The following is a T cell receptor beta chain sequence with its context. Its antigen remains unidentified. This same CDR3 is encoded by further DNA sequences in the sample. These data are taken from a study of beta chain features in type 1 diabetes. Study-level results: Unsettled here was the matter of whether HLA type influences TCRB rearrangement. VDJ junctions from type 1 diabetes patients carried fewer insertions and larger deletions. In the patient group, naive, central memory and Treg TCRB repertoires seemed more alike than in the healthy donor group. Within each of all four CD4+ subsets, Type 1 diabetes patients had TCRB CDR3s that were moderately but significantly shorter. Equally in patients and controls, shorter templates might have been favored by PCR.

Trimming pared 4 bases from V and 0 bases from J, leaving 3 bases between. From germline, CDR1 is SGDLS and CDR2 YYNGEE. The length of the CDR3 is 12 residues. The whole isolated RNA underwent reverse transcription, so sequencing captured expressed TCRB transcripts. Sequencing used immunoSEQ multiplex PCR; TCRdb keeps in-frame clones, though not all of them. The data hold 150,000 to 200,000 clones, with around 63% observed a single time. The source of this sequence is a young man with type 1 diabetes. Sequencing used naive CD4+ T cells from blood. The rearrangement joins TRBV9 to TRBJ2-3; D is unclear. The CDR3 here is CASSPSTDTQYF. CDR3 DNA sequence: TGTGCCAGCAGCCCCAGCACAGATACGCAGTATTTT.